This T cell receptor beta chain was sequenced in a study of blood T cell repertoires in COVID-19. This CDR3 spans 14 amino acids. The V gene's germline CDR1 is SGHDT and CDR2 YYEEEE. V lost 0 bases and J lost 3, with 10 bases in between. TCRdb's copy holds only in-frame clones and misses some; the assay was immunoSEQ multiplex PCR. The sample has a few hundred thousand clones, less than 85% seen once. This TCR was recovered from a woman aged 18-29 years with acute or convalescent COVID-19. Sequencing was performed on peripheral blood. The chain is built from TRBV5-6 and TRBJ2-7; unclear D gene. The CDR3 bases are TGTGCCAGCAGCTTGGCACAGCTTAACTACGAGCAGTACTTC. It encodes CASSLAQLNYEQYF.